Detailed here is one T cell receptor beta chain. Germline V gene sequence: CDR1 SGDLS, CDR2 YYNGEE. V shed 0 bases and J shed 1 base, with 9 bases lying between them. This CDR3 region has 15 residues. Generated by immunoSEQ multiplex PCR, the TCRdb table keeps only in-frame clones and is missing some. This table holds hundreds of thousands of clones, over 75% found once. This sample is drawn from a study of shared T cell receptors in the human thymus. A further study also used this sample, focusing on human thymus T cells. That report notes: The study used thymus tissue resected during corrective heart surgery. Within thymic and blood repertoires, V and J gene usage appeared to be biased. Related research described thymic repertoires that were highly overlapping among unrelated individuals.

This TCR was recovered from a boy in the first two years of life with a congenital heart defect. The chain has TRBV9 and TRBJ2-3, with D perhaps TRBD2 (6 bases). The specimen was thymocytes. The CDR3 reads CASSVGSSGTDTQYF. CDR3 sequence (DNA): TGTGCCAGCAGCGTAGGGTCTAGCGGCACAGATACGCAGTATTTT.